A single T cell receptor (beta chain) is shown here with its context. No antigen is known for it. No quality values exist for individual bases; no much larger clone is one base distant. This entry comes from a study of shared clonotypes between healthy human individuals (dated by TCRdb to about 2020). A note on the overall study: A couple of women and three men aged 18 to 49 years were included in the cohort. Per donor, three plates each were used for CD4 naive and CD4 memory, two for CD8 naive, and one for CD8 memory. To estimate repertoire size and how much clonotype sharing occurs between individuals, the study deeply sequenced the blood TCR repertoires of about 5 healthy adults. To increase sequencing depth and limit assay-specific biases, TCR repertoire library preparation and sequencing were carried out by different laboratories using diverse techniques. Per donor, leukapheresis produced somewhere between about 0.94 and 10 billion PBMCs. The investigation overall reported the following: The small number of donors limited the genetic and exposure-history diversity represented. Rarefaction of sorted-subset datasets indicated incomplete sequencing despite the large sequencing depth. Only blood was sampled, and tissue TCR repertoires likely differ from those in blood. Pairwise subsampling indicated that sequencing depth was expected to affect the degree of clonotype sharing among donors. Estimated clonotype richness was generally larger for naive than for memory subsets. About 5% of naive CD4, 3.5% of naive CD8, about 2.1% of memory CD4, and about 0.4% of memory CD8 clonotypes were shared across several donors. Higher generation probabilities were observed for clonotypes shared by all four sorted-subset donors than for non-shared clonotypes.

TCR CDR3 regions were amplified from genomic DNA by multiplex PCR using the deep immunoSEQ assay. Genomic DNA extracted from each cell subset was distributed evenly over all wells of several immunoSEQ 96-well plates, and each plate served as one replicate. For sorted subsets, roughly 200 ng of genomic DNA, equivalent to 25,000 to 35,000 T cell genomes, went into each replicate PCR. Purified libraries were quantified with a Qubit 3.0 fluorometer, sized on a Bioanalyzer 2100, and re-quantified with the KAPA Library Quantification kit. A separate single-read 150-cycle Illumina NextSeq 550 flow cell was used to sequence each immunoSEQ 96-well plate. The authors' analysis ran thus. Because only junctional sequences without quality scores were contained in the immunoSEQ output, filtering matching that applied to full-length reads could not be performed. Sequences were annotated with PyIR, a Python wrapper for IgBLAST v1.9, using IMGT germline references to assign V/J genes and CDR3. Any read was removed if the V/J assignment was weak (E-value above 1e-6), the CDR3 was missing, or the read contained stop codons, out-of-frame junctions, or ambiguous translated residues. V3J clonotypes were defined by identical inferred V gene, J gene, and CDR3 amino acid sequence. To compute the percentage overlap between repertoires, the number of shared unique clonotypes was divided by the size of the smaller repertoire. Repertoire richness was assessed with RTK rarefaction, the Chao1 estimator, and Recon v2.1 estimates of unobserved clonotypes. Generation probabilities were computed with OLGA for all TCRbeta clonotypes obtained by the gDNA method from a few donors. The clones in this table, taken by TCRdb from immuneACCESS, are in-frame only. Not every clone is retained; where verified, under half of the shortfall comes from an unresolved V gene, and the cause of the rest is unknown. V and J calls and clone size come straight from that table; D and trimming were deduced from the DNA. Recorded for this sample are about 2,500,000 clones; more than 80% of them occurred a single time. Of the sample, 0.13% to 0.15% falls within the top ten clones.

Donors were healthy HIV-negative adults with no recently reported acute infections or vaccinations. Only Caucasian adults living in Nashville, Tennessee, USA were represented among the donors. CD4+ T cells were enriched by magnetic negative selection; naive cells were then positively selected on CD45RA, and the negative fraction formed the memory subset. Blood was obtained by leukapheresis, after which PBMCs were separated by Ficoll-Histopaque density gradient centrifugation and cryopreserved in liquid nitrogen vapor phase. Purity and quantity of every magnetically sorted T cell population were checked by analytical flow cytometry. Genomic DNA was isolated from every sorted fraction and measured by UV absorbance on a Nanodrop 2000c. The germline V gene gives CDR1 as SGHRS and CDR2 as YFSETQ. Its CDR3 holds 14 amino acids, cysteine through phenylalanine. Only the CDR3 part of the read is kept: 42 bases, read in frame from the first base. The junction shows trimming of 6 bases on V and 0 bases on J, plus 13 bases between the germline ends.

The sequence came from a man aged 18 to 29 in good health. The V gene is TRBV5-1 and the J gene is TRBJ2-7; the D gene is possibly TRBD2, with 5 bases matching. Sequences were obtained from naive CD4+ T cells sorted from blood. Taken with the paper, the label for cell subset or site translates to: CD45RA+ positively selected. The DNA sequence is TGCGCCAGCAAATTGGACTGGGGCTCCTACGAGCAGTACTTC. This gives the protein CASKLDWGSYEQYF.